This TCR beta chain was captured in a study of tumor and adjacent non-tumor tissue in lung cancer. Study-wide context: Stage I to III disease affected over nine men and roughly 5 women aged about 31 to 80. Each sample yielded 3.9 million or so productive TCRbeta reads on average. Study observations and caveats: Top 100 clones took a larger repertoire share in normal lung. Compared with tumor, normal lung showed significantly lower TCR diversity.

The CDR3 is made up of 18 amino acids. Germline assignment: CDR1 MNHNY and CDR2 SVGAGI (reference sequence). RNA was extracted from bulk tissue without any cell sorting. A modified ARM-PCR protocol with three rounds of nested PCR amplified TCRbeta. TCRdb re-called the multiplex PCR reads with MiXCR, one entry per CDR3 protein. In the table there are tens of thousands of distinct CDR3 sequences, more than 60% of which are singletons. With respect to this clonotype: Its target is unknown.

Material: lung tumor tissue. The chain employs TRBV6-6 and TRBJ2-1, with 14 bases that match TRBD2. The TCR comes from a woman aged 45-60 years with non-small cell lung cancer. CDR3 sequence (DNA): TGTACTAGCAGTTACTCGACGACTAGCGGGGGGGGATACAATGAGCAGTTCTTC. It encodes CTSSYSTTSGGGYNEQFF.